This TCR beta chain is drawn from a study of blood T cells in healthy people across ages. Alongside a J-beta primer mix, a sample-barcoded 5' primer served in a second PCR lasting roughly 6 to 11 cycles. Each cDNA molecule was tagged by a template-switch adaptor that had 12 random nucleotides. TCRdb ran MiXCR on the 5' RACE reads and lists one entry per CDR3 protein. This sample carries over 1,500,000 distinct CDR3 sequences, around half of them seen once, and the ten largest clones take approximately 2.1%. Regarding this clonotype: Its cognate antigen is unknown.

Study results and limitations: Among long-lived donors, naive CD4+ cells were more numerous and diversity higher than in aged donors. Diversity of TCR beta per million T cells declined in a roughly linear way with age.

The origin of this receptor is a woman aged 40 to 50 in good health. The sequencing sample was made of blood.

CDR3 DNA: TGTGCCAGCACCCACGGGGGGGAGGCTCAGCCCCAGCATTTT. It translates to CASTHGGEAQPQHF. The chain combines TRBV12-3 or TRBV12-4 with TRBJ1-5, with D possibly TRBD1 on 5 matching bases. CDR3 length equals 14 residues. V was trimmed by 7 bases and J by 6 bases, leaving 16 bases between them.